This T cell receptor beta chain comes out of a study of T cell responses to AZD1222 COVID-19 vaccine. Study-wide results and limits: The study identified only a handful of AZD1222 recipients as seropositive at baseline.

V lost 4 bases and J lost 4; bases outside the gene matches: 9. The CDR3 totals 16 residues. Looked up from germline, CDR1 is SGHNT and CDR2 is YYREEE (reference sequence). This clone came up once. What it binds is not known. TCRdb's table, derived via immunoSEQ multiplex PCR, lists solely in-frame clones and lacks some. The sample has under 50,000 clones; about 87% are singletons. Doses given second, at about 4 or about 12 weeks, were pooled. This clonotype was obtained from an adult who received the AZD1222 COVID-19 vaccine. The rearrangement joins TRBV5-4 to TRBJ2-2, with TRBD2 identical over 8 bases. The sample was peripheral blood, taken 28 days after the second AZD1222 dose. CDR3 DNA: TGTGCCAGCAGCCGCCCCAGCGGGAGTGGCACCGGGGAGCTGTTTTTT. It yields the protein CASSRPSGSGTGELFF.